This TCR beta chain is drawn from a study of beta chain features in type 1 diabetes. For the study at large: Examination covered around 110 million sorted cells spanning all samples.

The study, taken as a whole, reports: Small HLA sub-analyses could not settle whether HLA shapes TCRB rearrangement. TCRB CDR3s were moderately but significantly shorter in Type 1 diabetes patients in all four CD4+ subsets. PCR might show a preference for shorter templates, equally across patients and controls.

Investigators reverse transcribed all isolated RNA, so they sequenced expressed TCRB transcripts. TCRdb keeps only in-frame clones here, not all; method: immunoSEQ multiplex PCR. The sample has fewer than 450,000 clones; approximately 13% are singletons. V lost 3 bases and J lost 0, with 11 bases in between. Germline V gene data show CDR1 as SGHTA and CDR2 as FQGNSA. The CDR3 totals 15 residues. This clone occurred a few times. Its antigen is not identified. Sequencing used naive CD4+ T cells from blood. This clonotype originated in a woman between 18 and 29 years old with type 1 diabetes. The chain is built from TRBV7-2 and TRBJ1-1, with D hard to call. The CDR3 region is CASSFRSNLNTEAFF. CDR3 sequence (DNA): TGTGCCAGCAGCTTTCGGAGCAACTTGAACACTGAAGCTTTCTTT.